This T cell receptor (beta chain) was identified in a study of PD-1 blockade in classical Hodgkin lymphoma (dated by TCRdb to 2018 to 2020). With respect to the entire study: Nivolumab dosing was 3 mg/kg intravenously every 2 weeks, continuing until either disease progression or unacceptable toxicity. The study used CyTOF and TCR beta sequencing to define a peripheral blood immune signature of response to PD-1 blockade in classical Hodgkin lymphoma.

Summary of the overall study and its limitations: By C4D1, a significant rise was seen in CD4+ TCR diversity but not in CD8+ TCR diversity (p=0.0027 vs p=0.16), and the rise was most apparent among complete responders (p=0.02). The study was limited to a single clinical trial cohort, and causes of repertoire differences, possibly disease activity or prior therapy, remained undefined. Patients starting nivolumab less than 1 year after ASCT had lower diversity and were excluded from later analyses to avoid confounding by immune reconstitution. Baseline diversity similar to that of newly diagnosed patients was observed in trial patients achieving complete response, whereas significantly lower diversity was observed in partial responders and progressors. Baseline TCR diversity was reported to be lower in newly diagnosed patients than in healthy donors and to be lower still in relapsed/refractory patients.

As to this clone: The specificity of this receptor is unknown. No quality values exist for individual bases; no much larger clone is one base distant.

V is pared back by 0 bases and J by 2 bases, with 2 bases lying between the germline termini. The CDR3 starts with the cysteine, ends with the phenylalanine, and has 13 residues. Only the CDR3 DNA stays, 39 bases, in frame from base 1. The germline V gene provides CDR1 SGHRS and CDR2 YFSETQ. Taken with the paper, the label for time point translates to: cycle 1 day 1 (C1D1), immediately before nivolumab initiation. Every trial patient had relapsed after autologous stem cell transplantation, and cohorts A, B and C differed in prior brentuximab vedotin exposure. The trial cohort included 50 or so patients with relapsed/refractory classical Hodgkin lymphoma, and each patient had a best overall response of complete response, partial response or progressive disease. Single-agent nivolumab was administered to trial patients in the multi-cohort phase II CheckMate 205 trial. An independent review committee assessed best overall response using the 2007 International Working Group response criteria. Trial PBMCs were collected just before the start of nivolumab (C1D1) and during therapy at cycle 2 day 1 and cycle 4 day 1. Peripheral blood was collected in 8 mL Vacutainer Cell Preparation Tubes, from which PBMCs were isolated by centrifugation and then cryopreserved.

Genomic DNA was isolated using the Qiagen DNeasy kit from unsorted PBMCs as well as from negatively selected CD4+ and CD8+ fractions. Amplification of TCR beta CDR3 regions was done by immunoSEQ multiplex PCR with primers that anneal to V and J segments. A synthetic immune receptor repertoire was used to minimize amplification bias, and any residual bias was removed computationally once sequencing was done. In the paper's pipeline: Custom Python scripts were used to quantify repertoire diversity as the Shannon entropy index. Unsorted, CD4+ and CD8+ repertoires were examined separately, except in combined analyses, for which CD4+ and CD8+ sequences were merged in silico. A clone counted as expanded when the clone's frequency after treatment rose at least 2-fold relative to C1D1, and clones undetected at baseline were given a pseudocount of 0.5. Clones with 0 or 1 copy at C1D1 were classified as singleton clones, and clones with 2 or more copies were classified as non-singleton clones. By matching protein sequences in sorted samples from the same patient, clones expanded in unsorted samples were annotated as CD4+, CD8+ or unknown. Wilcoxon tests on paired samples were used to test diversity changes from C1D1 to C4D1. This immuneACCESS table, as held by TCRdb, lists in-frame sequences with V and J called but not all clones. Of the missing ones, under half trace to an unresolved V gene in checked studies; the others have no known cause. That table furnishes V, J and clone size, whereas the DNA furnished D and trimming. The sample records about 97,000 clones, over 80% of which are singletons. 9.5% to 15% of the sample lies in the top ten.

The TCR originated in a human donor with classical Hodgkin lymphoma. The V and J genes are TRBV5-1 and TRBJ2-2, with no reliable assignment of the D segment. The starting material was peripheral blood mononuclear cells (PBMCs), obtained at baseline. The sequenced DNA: TGCGCCAGCAGCTTGGGCAACACCGGGGAGCTGTTTTTT. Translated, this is CASSLGNTGELFF.